This entry is about one T cell receptor (beta chain). Antigen: not known. Assay used: immunoSEQ multiplex PCR; TCRdb lists only in-frame clones, some missing. The sample carries about 130,000 clones, around 89% recorded once. The sample is drawn from a study of T cell responses to AZD1222 COVID-19 vaccine. Study-level results: Unmutated regions of variants are reportedly targeted by nearly half of spike-specific TCRs.

Trimming took 0 bases from V and 10 from J, leaving 11 bases between them. This CDR3 comprises 14 residues. Germline V gene data show CDR1 as SGHRS and CDR2 as YFSETQ. Sequencing used peripheral blood, obtained on day 0 of AZD1222 vaccination. This chain links TRBV5-1 with TRBJ1-6; no definite D call. The origin of this receptor is an adult in good health. This CDR3 reads CASSLDMVQSPLHF. The DNA for the CDR3 is TGCGCCAGCAGCTTGGACATGGTGCAATCACCCCTCCACTTT. The complete variable domain, with remaining parts taken from reference TRBV5-1 and TRBJ1-6, reads KAGVTQTPRYLIKTRGQQVTLSCSPISGHRSVSWYQQTPGQGLQFLFEYFSETQRNKGNFPGRFSGRQFSNSRSEMNVSTLELGDSALYLCASSLDMVQSPLHFGNGTRLTVT.